This TCR beta chain originates from a study of control samples from healthy donors and cancer patients. The repertoire was sequenced with immunoSEQ multiplex PCR; TCRdb's copy has only in-frame clones and lacks some. The sample comprises over 100,000 clones, about 89% of which are singletons, and about 16% rests with the top ten. This clone was found once. Germline V lookup: CDR1 LNHNV, CDR2 YYDKDF (reference sequence). The CDR3 spans 14 residues. Trimming left V 7 bases short and J 7 bases short, with 16 bases between. The genes are TRBV15 and TRBJ2-2; tentatively, D is TRBD2 (6 bases). The TCR was taken from a woman in her forties or fifties in good health. What was sequenced was blood. CDR3 coding DNA: TGTGCCACCACCCCCGGAGGGCCGGTCGGGGAGCTGTTTTTT. Encoded protein: CATTPGGPVGELFF.